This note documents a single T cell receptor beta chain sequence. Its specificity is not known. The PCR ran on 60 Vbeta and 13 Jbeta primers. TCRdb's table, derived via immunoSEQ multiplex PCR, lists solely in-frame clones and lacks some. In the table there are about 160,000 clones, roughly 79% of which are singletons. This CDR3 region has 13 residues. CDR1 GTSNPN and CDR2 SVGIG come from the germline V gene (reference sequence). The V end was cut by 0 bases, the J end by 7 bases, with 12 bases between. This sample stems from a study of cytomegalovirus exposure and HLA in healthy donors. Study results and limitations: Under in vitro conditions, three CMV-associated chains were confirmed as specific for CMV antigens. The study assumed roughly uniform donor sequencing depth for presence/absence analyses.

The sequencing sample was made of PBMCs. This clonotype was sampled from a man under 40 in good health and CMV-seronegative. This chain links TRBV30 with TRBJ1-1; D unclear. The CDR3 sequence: CAWSVRRPSEAFF. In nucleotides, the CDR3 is TGTGCCTGGAGTGTACGCAGGCCCAGTGAAGCTTTCTTT.